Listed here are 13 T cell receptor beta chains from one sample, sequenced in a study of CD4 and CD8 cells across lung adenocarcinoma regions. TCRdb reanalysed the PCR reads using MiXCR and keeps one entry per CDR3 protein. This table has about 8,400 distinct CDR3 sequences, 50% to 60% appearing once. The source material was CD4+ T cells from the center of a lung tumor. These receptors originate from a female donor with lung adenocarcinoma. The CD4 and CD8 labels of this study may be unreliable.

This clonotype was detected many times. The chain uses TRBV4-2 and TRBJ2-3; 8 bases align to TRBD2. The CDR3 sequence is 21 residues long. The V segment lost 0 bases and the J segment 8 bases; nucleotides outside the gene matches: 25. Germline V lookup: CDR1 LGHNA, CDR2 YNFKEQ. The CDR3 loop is CASSQEQTATGTRAVGGTQYF. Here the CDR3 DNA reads TGTGCCAGCAGCCAAGAACAAACGGCGACCGGGACTAGGGCCGTCGGAGGTACGCAGTATTTT.

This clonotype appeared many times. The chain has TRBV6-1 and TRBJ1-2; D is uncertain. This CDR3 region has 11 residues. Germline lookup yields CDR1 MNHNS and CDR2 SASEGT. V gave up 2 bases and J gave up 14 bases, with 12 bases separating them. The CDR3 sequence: CASSELGEGTF. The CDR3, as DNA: TGTGCCAGCAGTGAACTGGGCGAAGGAACCTTC.

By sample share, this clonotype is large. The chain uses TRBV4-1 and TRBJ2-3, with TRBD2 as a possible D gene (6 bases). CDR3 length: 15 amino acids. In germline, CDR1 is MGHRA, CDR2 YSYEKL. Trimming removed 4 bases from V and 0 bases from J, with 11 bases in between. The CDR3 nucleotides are TGCGCCAGCAGCCTCTCCGGGGGTAGCACAGATACGCAGTATTTT. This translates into CASSLSGGSTDTQYF.

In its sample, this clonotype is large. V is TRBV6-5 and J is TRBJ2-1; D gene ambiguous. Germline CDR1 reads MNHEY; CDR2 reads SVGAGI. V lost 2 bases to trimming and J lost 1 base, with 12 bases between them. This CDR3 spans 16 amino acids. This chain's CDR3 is CASSYTQESSYNEQFF. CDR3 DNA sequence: TGTGCCAGCAGTTACACCCAAGAGTCGTCCTACAATGAGCAGTTCTTC.

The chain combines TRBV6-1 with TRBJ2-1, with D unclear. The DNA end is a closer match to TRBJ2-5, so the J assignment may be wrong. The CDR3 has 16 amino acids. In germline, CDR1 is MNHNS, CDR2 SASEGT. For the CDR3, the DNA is TGTGCCAGCAGGGAGTGGTCTTTGTCCGGCGAAGAGACCCAGTACTTC. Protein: CASREWSLSGEETQYF.

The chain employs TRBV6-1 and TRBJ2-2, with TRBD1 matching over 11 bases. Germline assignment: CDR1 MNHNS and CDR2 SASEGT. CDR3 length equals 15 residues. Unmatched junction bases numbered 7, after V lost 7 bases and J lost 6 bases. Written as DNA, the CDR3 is TGTGCCAGCACCGACAGGACAGGGGGCCCCGGGGAGCTGTTTTTT. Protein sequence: CASTDRTGGPGELFF.

As DNA, the CDR3 is TGTGCCATCAGTGGTACTAGCGGGAGGGCCGGTTCCTACGAGCAGTACTTC. It codes for CAISGTSGRAGSYEQYF. The V and J genes are TRBV10-3 and TRBJ2-7, with 13 bases that match TRBD2. The CDR3 spans 17 residues. In germline, CDR1 is ENHRY, CDR2 SYGVKD. With 4 bases clipped from V and 1 base from J, the junction kept 7 bases outside the gene matches.

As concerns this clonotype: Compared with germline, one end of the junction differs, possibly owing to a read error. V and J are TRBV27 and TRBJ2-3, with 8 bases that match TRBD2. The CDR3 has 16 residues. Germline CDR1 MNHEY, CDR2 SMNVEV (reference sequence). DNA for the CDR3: TGTGCCAGCAGTTCCAGGTTGGCGGGAGGCACAGATATGCAGTATTTC. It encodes CASSSRLAGGTDMQYF.

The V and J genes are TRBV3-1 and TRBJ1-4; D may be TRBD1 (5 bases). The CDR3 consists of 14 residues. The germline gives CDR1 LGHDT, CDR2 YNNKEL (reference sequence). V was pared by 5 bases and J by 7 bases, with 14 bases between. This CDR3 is CASSEYGTVEKLFF. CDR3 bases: TGTGCCAGCAGCGAATACGGGACGGTTGAAAAACTGTTTTTT.

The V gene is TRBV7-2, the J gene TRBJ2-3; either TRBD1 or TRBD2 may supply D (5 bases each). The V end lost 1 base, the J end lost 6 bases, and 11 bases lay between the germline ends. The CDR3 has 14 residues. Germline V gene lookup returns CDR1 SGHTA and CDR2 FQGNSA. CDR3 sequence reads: CASSLVRGSDTQYF. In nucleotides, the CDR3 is TGTGCCAGCAGCTTAGTGAGGGGCAGTGATACGCAGTATTTT.

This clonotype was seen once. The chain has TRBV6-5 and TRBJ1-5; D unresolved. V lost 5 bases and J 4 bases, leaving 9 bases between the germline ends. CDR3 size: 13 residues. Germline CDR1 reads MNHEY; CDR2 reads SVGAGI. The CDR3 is CASSNSDNQPQHF. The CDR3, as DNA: TGTGCCAGCAGTAACAGTGATAATCAGCCCCAGCATTTT.

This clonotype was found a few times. CDR3 residues: CASSKRVYEQYF. The CDR3 DNA follows: TGTGCCAGCAGTAAGCGGGTTTACGAGCAGTACTTC. The V and J genes are TRBV6-1 and TRBJ2-1; possibly TRBD2 for D (6 bases). The end of the DNA fits TRBJ2-7 better, so the J call may be wrong. The CDR3 spans 12 residues. Per germline, CDR1 MNHNS and CDR2 SASEGT.

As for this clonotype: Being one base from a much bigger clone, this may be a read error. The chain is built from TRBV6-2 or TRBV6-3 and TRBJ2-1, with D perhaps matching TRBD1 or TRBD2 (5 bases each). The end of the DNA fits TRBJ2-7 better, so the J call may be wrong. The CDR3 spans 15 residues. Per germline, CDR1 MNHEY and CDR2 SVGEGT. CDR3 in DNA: TGTGCCAGCAGCACCCAGGGACCAACCTCCTACGAGCAGTACTTC. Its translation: CASSTQGPTSYEQYF.